The 13 T cell receptor beta chains given below trace back to one sample, sequenced in a study of control samples from healthy donors and cancer patients. Assay used: immunoSEQ multiplex PCR; TCRdb lists only in-frame clones, some missing. The table includes about 150,000 clones, over 85% detected once. The sequenced material came from blood. Every receptor here comes from a man between 35 and 55 years old in good health.

The V call is TRBV6-1, the J call TRBJ1-3; D is undetermined. This CDR3 is built from 13 residues. CDR1 and CDR2 (germline): MNHNS, SASEGT. Trimming removed 2 bases at V and 4 bases at J, with 6 bases between. The CDR3 here is CASSEMTGNTIYF. The CDR3, as DNA: TGTGCCAGCAGTGAAATGACAGGAAACACCATATATTTT.

The chain employs TRBV6-6 and TRBJ2-7; no firm D call. The CDR3 sequence is 11 residues long. Germline V gene lookup returns CDR1 MNHNY and CDR2 SVGAGI (reference sequence). V shed 7 bases and J shed 5 bases, with 9 bases lying between them. The CDR3 region has the DNA TGTGCCAGCAAAGGTCCCAACGAGCAGTACTTC. Translation gives CASKGPNEQYF.

The CDR3 sequence: CASSLRVRDRAHPSYGYTF. The DNA of the CDR3 is TGTGCCAGCAGCTTGCGGGTCCGAGACAGGGCCCACCCCAGCTATGGCTACACCTTC. J is TRBJ1-2 and V is TRBV5-4; 7 nucleotides align to TRBD1. V lost 1 base and J lost 4; bases outside the gene matches: 19. The CDR3 spans 19 residues. The germline V gene has CDR1 SGHNT and CDR2 YYREEE (reference sequence).

The genes are TRBV7-6 and TRBJ2-7; tentative D call: TRBD1 (6 bases). CDR3 length: 15 residues. Germline values: CDR1 SGHVS, CDR2 FNYEAQ. Deletions cut 5 bases from V and 1 base from J, with 15 bases between. As DNA, the CDR3 is TGTGCCAGCAGCCCCCGAGACAGGCCTTCCTACGAGCAGTACTTC. Its protein is CASSPRDRPSYEQYF.

This chain links TRBV28 with TRBJ2-3; D unclear. CDR1 is MDHEN, CDR2 SYDVKM, per germline. This CDR3 is built from 10 residues. V was clipped by 4 bases and J by 6 bases, with 2 bases between them. As DNA, the CDR3 is TGTGCCAGCAGTTACGATACGCAGTATTTT. It yields the protein CASSYDTQYF.

The chain is built from TRBV2 and TRBJ1-2, with 7 positions matching TRBD1. The germline gives CDR1 SNHLY, CDR2 FYNNEI. The CDR3 has 14 amino acids. V was pared by 5 bases and J by 3 bases, with 6 bases of the junction left unmatched. CDR3 amino acids: CASSSNRGDYGYTF. The DNA for the CDR3 is TGTGCCAGCAGTTCTAACAGGGGTGACTATGGCTACACCTTC.

The J gene is TRBJ1-2, the V gene TRBV7-9, with a weak D call TRBD1 (5 bases). CDR3 length: 15 amino acids. The V end was cut by 0 bases, the J end by 7 bases, with 15 bases between. Germline values: CDR1 SEHNR, CDR2 FQNEAQ (reference sequence). CDR3 in DNA: TGTGCCAGCAGCTTAGCCGGCGGAAGGGGCTCTGGCTACACCTTC. It codes for CASSLAGGRGSGYTF.

This rearrangement joins TRBV4-3 to TRBJ2-7; D is uncertain. There are 17 residues in the CDR3. Germline V CDR1 and CDR2: LGHNA, YSLEER. Trimming removed 0 bases at V and 2 bases at J, with 17 bases between. The CDR3 coding sequence is TGCGCCAGCAGCCAAGAAATAGGTGGGTTTTTAGCCTACGAGCAGTACTTC. Its translation: CASSQEIGGFLAYEQYF.

This clone was recorded a few times. The genes are TRBV5-1 and TRBJ1-1; 9 bases are a match to TRBD1. CDR1 and CDR2 from the germline V gene are SGHRS and YFSETQ. The CDR3 is made up of 16 amino acids. V lost 4 bases to trimming and J lost 0 bases; unmatched junction nucleotides: 7. CDR3 in amino acids: CASSQGTGSLNTEAFF. CDR3 coding DNA: TGCGCCAGCAGCCAAGGGACAGGGAGCCTGAACACTGAAGCTTTCTTT.

The V gene is TRBV5-1, the J gene TRBJ1-4, with D maybe TRBD1 (5 bases). The germline V gene encodes CDR1 SGHRS and CDR2 YFSETQ. Trimming cost V 1 base and J 5 bases, with 12 bases left between them. The CDR3 runs to 15 residues. The CDR3 sequence: CASSLNRNTNEKLFF. CDR3 nucleotides: TGCGCCAGCAGCTTGAACAGGAACACAAATGAAAAACTGTTTTTT.

This sequence joins TRBV11-3 and TRBJ1-2, with 10 bases matching TRBD1. Germline CDR1 SGHNT, CDR2 YENEEA. The CDR3 spans 15 residues. V lost 3 bases, J lost 4 bases, and 5 bases stayed unmatched. Here the CDR3 reads CASSLGQGQSYGYTF. CDR3 nucleotide sequence: TGTGCCAGCAGCTTGGGACAGGGGCAGAGCTATGGCTACACCTTC.

This clone was detected many times. Other DNA sequences in the sample encode the same CDR3. The V and J genes are TRBV6-5 and TRBJ2-7, with 11 nucleotides matching TRBD1. This CDR3 region has 15 residues. V dropped 0 bases and J dropped 3; count of bases not matched to a gene: 1. Germline values: CDR1 MNHEY, CDR2 SVGAGI. CDR3 protein: CASSYSGTGGYEQYF. CDR3 DNA: TGTGCCAGCAGTTACTCAGGGACAGGGGGCTACGAGCAGTACTTC.

As DNA, the CDR3 is TGTGCCAGCAGCTACGGGGCTGGAAACACCATATATTTT. Its translation is CASSYGAGNTIYF. V gene TRBV11-2 combines with J gene TRBJ1-3, with no clear D. The CDR3 has 13 amino acids. V lost 4 bases and J lost 2, with 6 bases in between. Germline CDR1 reads SGHAT; CDR2 reads FQNNGV.